These 30 T cell receptor beta chains share one sample of origin, sequenced in a study of human T cells and chemical hapten exposure. Time point indicated: patch test 2, 6 weeks after DPC sensitization. The treatment: therapeutic diphenylcyclopropenone sensitization with weekly scalp DPC. Each CDR3 protein is one row after TCRdb ran MiXCR on the RACE reads. The repertoire holds more than 75,000 distinct CDR3 sequences, with approximately 10% as singletons. The sequences come from whole blood, collected in connection with sensitization to the hapten diphenylcyclopropenone (DPC). The receptors here all came from a woman under 40 with alopecia areata. Some clones in this sample may be carry-over from other donors' samples.

This chain connects TRBV29-1 to TRBJ1-1; no definite D call. The germline CDR1 and CDR2 sequences are SQVTM and ANQGSEA. With 6 bases removed from V and 0 bases from J, the gap between germline ends came to 5 bases. The CDR3 runs to 11 residues. The CDR3 nucleotides are TGCAGCGTACAACTGAACACTGAAGCTTTCTTT. Residues: CSVQLNTEAFF.

This clonotype showed up many times. CDR3 sequence (DNA): TGTGCCAGCACCCCATTCTCGGGACAAGAGACCCAGTACTTC. This translates into CASTPFSGQETQYF. V is TRBV7-6 and J is TRBJ2-5; D might be TRBD2 (5 bases). Germline assignment: CDR1 SGHVS and CDR2 FNYEAQ. Trimming shortened V by 7 bases and J by 2 bases, and 14 bases separated the two germline ends. The CDR3 totals 14 residues.

This clonotype was counted a few times. The chain has TRBV18 and TRBJ1-1, with 7 bases identical to TRBD1. Germline V lookup: CDR1 KGHSH, CDR2 LQKENI. J lost 9 bases, V lost 5 bases, and 15 bases had no gene match. The CDR3 is 15 residues long. The CDR3 loop reads CASSARQGSSGKAFF. In DNA form, the CDR3 reads TGTGCCAGCTCAGCTAGACAGGGATCCTCGGGGAAAGCTTTCTTT.

This clonotype has a count of ten or more. As DNA, the CDR3 is TGCGCCAGCAGCCAGGGACTAGCGGGAGTACGGTCAGATACGCAGTATTTT. Protein: CASSQGLAGVRSDTQYF. The chain recombines TRBV4-3 with TRBJ2-3; the match to TRBD2 covers 14 bases. CDR1 LGHNA and CDR2 YSLEER come from the germline V gene. CDR3 length equals 17 residues. Trimming removed 3 bases from V and 4 bases from J; junction bases left unmatched: 6.

The chain has TRBV5-6 and TRBJ1-1, with TRBD1 matching 11 bases. Trimming at V came to 1 base and at J to 3 bases, leaving 8 bases not matched to a gene. The CDR3 extends over 17 amino acids. Germline V lookup: CDR1 SGHDT, CDR2 YYEEEE. CDR3 amino acids: CASSLIGQGAPDTEAFF. CDR3 sequence (DNA): TGTGCCAGCAGCTTGATAGGACAGGGGGCGCCCGACACTGAAGCTTTCTTT.

The rearrangement uses TRBV7-3 and TRBJ1-6, with a weak D call TRBD1 (5 bases). The CDR3 has 13 residues. Per germline, CDR1 SGHTA and CDR2 FQGTGA. The V gene lost 5 bases and the J gene lost 10 bases, with 12 bases spanning the gap. The CDR3 DNA reads TGTGCCAGCAGCCCGCAAGAGGGGTCACCCCTCCACTTT. This sequence encodes CASSPQEGSPLHF.

Ten or more counts support this clonotype. This chain uses TRBV9 with TRBJ1-4; D gene ambiguous. CDR1 is SGDLS and CDR2 is YYNGEE in the germline V gene. With 3 bases removed from V and 4 bases from J, the gap between germline ends came to 4 bases. CDR3 length: 12 amino acids. The CDR3 protein is CASSGINEKLFF. The CDR3 bases are TGTGCCAGCAGCGGCATTAATGAAAAACTGTTTTTT.

This clonotype was detected many times. The J gene is TRBJ2-7, the V gene TRBV7-3; 11 positions agree with TRBD2. The V segment lost 3 bases and the J segment 5 bases; nucleotides outside the gene matches: 3. Germline-derived CDR1 and CDR2 are SGHTA and FQGTGA. This CDR3 contains 14 residues. This CDR3 reads CASSLSSGRNEQYF. The CDR3 DNA is TGTGCCAGCAGCTTGTCTAGCGGGAGGAACGAGCAGTACTTC.

This clonotype has a count of ten or more. The CDR3 sequence: CASSYDFLAGDTQYF. The CDR3 coding sequence is TGTGCCAGCAGTTACGACTTTCTCGCCGGGGATACGCAGTATTTT. The rearrangement links TRBV6-5 to TRBJ2-3; D is uncertain. From germline, CDR1 is MNHEY and CDR2 SVGAGI. The CDR3 is 15 amino acids. V gave up 2 bases and J gave up 6 bases, with 15 bases separating them.

This clonotype was counted between two and nine times. The V gene is TRBV7-2, the J gene TRBJ1-6; D is ambiguous. With 8 bases removed from V and 0 bases from J, the gap between germline ends came to 11 bases. Per the germline V gene, CDR1 is SGHTA and CDR2 is FQGNSA. This CDR3 has 15 amino acids. The CDR3 bases are TGTGCCAGCGGTGTCATGAGCTCCTATAATTCACCCCTCCACTTT. It codes for CASGVMSSYNSPLHF. The entire variable domain, with the rest obtained from reference TRBV7-2 and TRBJ1-6, is as follows: GAGVSQSPSNKVTEKGKDVELRCDPISGHTALYWYRQSLGQGLEFLIYFQGNSAPDKSGLPSDRFSAERTGGSVSTLTIQRTQQEDSAVYLCASGVMSSYNSPLHFGNGTRLTVT.

This clonotype has just a few counts. J is TRBJ2-3 and V is TRBV19; tentatively, D is TRBD1 (5 bases). This CDR3 contains 16 residues. Trimming removed 3 bases from V and 0 bases from J, with 13 bases in between. Germline lookup yields CDR1 LNHDA and CDR2 SQIVND (reference sequence). This chain's CDR3 is CASSIQGDPSTDTQYF. CDR3 coding DNA: TGTGCCAGTAGTATTCAGGGTGACCCCAGCACAGATACGCAGTATTTT.

This clonotype was detected many times. V is TRBV7-8 and J is TRBJ1-1; TRBD1 might be the D (6 bases). The germline V and J ends were trimmed by 1 base and 0 bases, with 12 bases remaining between them. The CDR3 runs to 16 residues. Germline V gene sequence: CDR1 SGHVS, CDR2 FQNEAQ. CDR3 sequence (DNA): TGTGCCAGCAGCTTAGTAGGGGGAAACATGAACACTGAAGCTTTCTTT. Its protein is CASSLVGGNMNTEAFF.

At least ten counts were recorded for this clonotype. The chain employs TRBV20-1 and TRBJ1-2, with D unresolved. The CDR3 has 12 residues. Germline V gene sequence: CDR1 DFQATT, CDR2 SNEGSKA (reference sequence). V was clipped by 5 bases and J by 5 bases, with 12 bases between them. The CDR3 DNA is TGCAGTGCTTTTACAGATCTTTATGGCTACACCTTC. This encodes CSAFTDLYGYTF.

The chain joins TRBV20-1 to TRBJ1-5, with D maybe TRBD1 (6 bases). V shed 3 bases and J shed 7 bases, with 19 bases lying between them. Germline V gene sequence: CDR1 DFQATT, CDR2 SNEGSKA (reference sequence). This CDR3 is built from 15 residues. CDR3 in DNA: TGCAGTGCTAGGCCAGGGGCGTCCCCGGGACAGCCCCAGCATTTT. Translating it yields CSARPGASPGQPQHF.

This clonotype was counted a few times. This rearrangement joins TRBV6-2 or TRBV6-3 to TRBJ1-2; D uncertain. Germline V gene data show CDR1 as MNHEY and CDR2 as SVGEGT. This CDR3 comprises 12 residues. V was cut by 6 bases and J by 4 bases, with 9 bases left in between. The CDR3 is CASRVPPYGYTF. CDR3 nucleotide sequence: TGTGCCAGCAGGGTTCCTCCCTATGGCTACACCTTC.

This clonotype was recorded many times. The chain combines TRBV18 with TRBJ2-1; 9 bases line up with TRBD1. Trimming cost V 4 bases and J 4 bases; bases outside gene matches: 2. The germline V gene has CDR1 KGHSH and CDR2 LQKENI. CDR3 size: 14 residues. CDR3 protein: CASSQGTGYNEQFF. DNA of the CDR3: TGTGCCAGCTCACAAGGGACAGGGTACAATGAGCAGTTCTTC.

There are many counts of this clonotype. V is TRBV15 and J is TRBJ2-4; D possibly corresponds to TRBD2 (6 bases). The V gene lost 2 bases and the J gene lost 6 bases, with 11 bases spanning the gap. CDR1 and CDR2 (germline): LNHNV, YYDKDF (reference sequence). This CDR3 region has 14 residues. As DNA, the CDR3 is TGTGCCACCAGCAGACGGGACTCCAGAAACATTCAGTACTTC. It translates to CATSRRDSRNIQYF.

This clonotype was counted ten times or more. The chain is built from TRBV6-5 and TRBJ2-3; TRBD1 matches 10 bases. Germline V CDR1 and CDR2: MNHEY, SVGAGI. With V trimmed by 5 bases and J by 5 bases, 7 bases remained unmatched. The CDR3 is 15 amino acids. DNA for the CDR3: TGTGCCAGCAGTACGACAGGGGGCCGAGGAGATACGCAGTATTTT. Amino acids: CASSTTGGRGDTQYF.

This clonotype was seen a handful of times. The chain has TRBV7-3 and TRBJ2-5; 8 nucleotides agree with TRBD2. V trimming: 5 bases; J trimming: 5 bases; junction bases outside the gene matches: 7. This CDR3 contains 14 residues. CDR1 and CDR2 (germline): SGHTA, FQGTGA. The chain's CDR3 is CASSPGAGVETQYF. The CDR3, as DNA: TGTGCCAGCAGCCCGGGAGCGGGAGTGGAGACCCAGTACTTC.

This clonotype was recorded at least ten times. This rearrangement joins TRBV12-5 to TRBJ1-5; 7 bases align to TRBD1. This CDR3 has 14 residues. Losses at the gene ends were 6 bases for V and 2 bases for J; bases not matched to a gene: 4. The germline gives CDR1 LGHNT, CDR2 FRNRAP. CDR3 protein: CASGLTGGNQPQHF. CDR3 sequence (DNA): TGTGCTAGTGGCCTTACAGGGGGCAATCAGCCCCAGCATTTT.

The chain joins TRBV28 to TRBJ2-2; the match to TRBD1 covers 9 bases. Germline V CDR1 and CDR2: MDHEN, SYDVKM. The junction had 5 bases not matched to a gene; V was cut back by 11 bases and J by 4 bases. The CDR3 consists of 13 residues. CDR3 residues: CAEGTGRTGELFF. The CDR3 DNA reads TGTGCCGAGGGGACAGGGCGCACCGGGGAGCTGTTTTTT. The variable domain in full, completed from reference TRBV28 and TRBJ2-2, reads DVKVTQSSRYLVKRTGEKVFLECVQDMDHENMFWYRQDPGLGLRLIYFSYDVKMKEKGDIPEGYSVSREKKERFSLILESASTNQTSMYLCAEGTGRTGELFFGEGSRLTVL.

This clonotype was recorded at least ten times. The chain joins TRBV9 to TRBJ2-1; 9 bases match TRBD2. Germline CDR1 and CDR2: SGDLS and YYNGEE. This CDR3 contains 16 residues. V dropped 1 base and J dropped 2; count of bases not matched to a gene: 4. CDR3 coding DNA: TGTGCCAGCAGCGTATTGCCTAGCGGGGCCTACAATGAGCAGTTCTTC. Amino acid sequence: CASSVLPSGAYNEQFF.

This chain links TRBV20-1 with TRBJ1-6; D remains ambiguous. CDR1 is DFQATT and CDR2 is SNEGSKA in the germline V gene (reference sequence). The CDR3 is 18 amino acids. Deletions cut 0 bases from V and 6 bases from J, with 21 bases between. This chain's CDR3 is CSARDDVGLGSPNSPLHF. For the CDR3, the DNA is TGCAGTGCTAGAGATGATGTCGGTTTGGGGAGCCCTAATTCACCCCTCCACTTT.

In its sample, this clonotype was seen many times. The chain combines TRBV10-3 with TRBJ1-2, with a weak D call TRBD1 (6 bases). The CDR3 loop spans 14 amino acids. Germline CDR1 and CDR2: ENHRY and SYGVKD. Trimming left V 6 bases short and J 8 bases short, with 19 bases between. CDR3 region: CAIRESQGRGGYTF. The CDR3 nucleotides read TGTGCCATCAGGGAATCACAGGGTAGGGGCGGCTACACCTTC.

This clonotype appeared a few times. V and J are TRBV6-5 and TRBJ1-1; D not certain. The germline CDR1 and CDR2 sequences are MNHEY and SVGAGI. CDR3 size: 16 residues. V gave up 7 bases and J gave up 3 bases, with 21 bases separating them. The CDR3 here is CASTRSASARDTEAFF. CDR3 DNA sequence: TGTGCCAGCACTAGGTCCGCTTCGGCCCGGGACACTGAAGCTTTCTTT.

This clonotype has ten or more counts. The chain combines TRBV28 with TRBJ2-7; tentative D call: TRBD2 (5 bases). The germline V and J ends were trimmed by 7 bases and 8 bases, with 12 bases remaining between them. The CDR3 spans 11 residues. From germline, CDR1 is MDHEN and CDR2 SYDVKM. In DNA form, the CDR3 reads TGTGCCAGCACCGGGGAGATGAAGCAGTACTTC. Translated, it gives CASTGEMKQYF.

About this clonotype itself: This sequence may be a read error, since a much larger clone differs from it by one base. The CDR3 here is CASSVQNYGYTF. CDR3 nucleotide sequence: TGTGCCAGCAGCGTACAGAACTATGGCTACACCTTC. This chain links TRBV9 with TRBJ1-2; D is unresolved. This CDR3 comprises 12 residues. V shed 1 base and J shed 2 bases, with 3 bases lying between them. CDR1 is SGDLS and CDR2 is YYNGEE in the germline V gene.

In its sample, this clonotype was seen many times. The chain joins TRBV20-1 to TRBJ2-5; tentative D call: TRBD1 (6 bases). The CDR3 length is 13 residues. Germline V gene sequence: CDR1 DFQATT, CDR2 SNEGSKA (reference sequence). Trimming took off 6 bases at V and 1 base at J, with 12 bases between the two ends. CDR3 DNA: TGCAGTGCCAGCCGGGACACCCAAGAGACCCAGTACTTC. This sequence encodes CSASRDTQETQYF.

This clonotype was counted many times. This chain connects TRBV6-1 to TRBJ1-2, with 7 bases identical to TRBD1. The ends lost 1 base at V and 8 bases at J; junction bases unmatched: 10. The CDR3 contains 15 residues. Germline CDR1 MNHNS, CDR2 SASEGT. Written as DNA, the CDR3 is TGTGCCAGCAGTGAAGGGATGACAGGGACTGGGGGCTACACCTTC. This codes for CASSEGMTGTGGYTF.

This clonotype came up many times. The chain has TRBV12-3 or TRBV12-4 and TRBJ2-1, with D unresolved. CDR3 size: 11 residues. Trimming took 6 bases from V and 8 from J, leaving 8 bases between them. The CDR3 nucleotides read TGTGCCAGCAGGAAAGTGGATGAGCAGTTCTTC. Translation: CASRKVDEQFF.